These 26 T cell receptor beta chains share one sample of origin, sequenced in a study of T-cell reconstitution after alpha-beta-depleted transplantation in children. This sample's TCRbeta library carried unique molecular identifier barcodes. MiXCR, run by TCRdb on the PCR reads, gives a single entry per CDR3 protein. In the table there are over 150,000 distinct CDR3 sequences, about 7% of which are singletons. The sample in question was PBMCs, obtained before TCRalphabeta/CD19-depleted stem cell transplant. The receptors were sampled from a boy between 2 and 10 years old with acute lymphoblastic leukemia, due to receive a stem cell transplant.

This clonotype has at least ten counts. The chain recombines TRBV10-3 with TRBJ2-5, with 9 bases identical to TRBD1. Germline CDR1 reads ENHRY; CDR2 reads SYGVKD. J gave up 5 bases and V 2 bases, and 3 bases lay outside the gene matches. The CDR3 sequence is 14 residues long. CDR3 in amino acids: CAISEGTGSETQYF. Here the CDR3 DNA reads TGTGCCATCAGTGAGGGGACAGGGTCGGAGACCCAGTACTTC.

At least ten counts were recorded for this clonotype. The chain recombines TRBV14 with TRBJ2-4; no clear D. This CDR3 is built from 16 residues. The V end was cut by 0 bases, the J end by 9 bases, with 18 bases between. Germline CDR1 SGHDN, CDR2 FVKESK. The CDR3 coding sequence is TGTGCCAGCAGCCAAGATGGGTTAGGCAGCCGGAGCATTCAGTACTTC. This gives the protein CASSQDGLGSRSIQYF.

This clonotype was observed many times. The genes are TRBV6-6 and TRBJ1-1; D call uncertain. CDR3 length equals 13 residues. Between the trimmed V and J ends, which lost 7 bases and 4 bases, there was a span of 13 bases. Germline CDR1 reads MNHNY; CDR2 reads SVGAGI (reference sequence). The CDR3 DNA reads TGTGCCAGCATCGAGGACCGATTCACTGAAGCTTTCTTT. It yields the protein CASIEDRFTEAFF.

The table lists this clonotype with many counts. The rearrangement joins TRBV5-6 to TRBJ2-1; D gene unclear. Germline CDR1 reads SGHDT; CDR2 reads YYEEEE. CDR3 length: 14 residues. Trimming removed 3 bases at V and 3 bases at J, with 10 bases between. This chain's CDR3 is CASSSFRYYNEQFF. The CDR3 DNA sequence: TGTGCCAGCAGCTCTTTCAGGTACTACAATGAGCAGTTCTTC.

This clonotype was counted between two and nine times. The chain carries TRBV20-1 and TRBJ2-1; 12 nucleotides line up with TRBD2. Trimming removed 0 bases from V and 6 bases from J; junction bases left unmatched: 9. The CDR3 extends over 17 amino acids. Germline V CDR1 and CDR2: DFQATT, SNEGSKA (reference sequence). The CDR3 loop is CSARDLGLAGSPNEQFF. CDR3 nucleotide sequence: TGCAGTGCTAGAGATCTAGGACTAGCGGGGTCCCCCAATGAGCAGTTCTTC.

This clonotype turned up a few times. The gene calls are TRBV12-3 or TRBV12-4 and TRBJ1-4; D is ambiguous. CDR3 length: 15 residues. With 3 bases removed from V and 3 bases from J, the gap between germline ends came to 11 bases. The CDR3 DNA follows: TGTGCCAGCAGTTTGAGGCACAGACCTAATGAAAAACTGTTTTTT. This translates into CASSLRHRPNEKLFF.

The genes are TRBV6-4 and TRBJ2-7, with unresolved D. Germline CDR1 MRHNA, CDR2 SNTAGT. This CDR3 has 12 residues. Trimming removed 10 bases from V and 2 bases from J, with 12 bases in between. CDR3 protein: CAIPTATYEQYF. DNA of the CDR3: TGTGCCATTCCGACGGCCACCTACGAGCAGTACTTC.

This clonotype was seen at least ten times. CDR3 sequence reads: CSVDPPSGGGNNEQFF. The CDR3 bases are TGCAGCGTTGACCCCCCCAGCGGGGGCGGGAACAATGAGCAGTTCTTC. V gene TRBV29-1 combines with J gene TRBJ2-1; 8 bases match TRBD2. The V gene end was trimmed by 3 bases and the J gene end by 5 bases; junction bases not matched to a gene: 12. Germline V gives CDR1 SQVTM, CDR2 ANQGSEA. The CDR3 sequence is 16 residues long.

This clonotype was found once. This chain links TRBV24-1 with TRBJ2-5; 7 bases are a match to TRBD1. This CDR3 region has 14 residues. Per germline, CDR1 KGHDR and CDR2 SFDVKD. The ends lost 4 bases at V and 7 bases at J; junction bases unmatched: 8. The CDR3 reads CATSDPDRERTQYF. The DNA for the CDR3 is TGTGCCACCAGTGACCCTGACAGGGAGAGGACCCAGTACTTC.

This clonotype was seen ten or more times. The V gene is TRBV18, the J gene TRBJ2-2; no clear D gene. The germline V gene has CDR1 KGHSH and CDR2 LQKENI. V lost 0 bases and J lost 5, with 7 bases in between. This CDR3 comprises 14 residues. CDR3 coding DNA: TGTGCCAGCTCACCACCGTCAGTTACCGGGGAGCTGTTTTTT. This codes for CASSPPSVTGELFF.

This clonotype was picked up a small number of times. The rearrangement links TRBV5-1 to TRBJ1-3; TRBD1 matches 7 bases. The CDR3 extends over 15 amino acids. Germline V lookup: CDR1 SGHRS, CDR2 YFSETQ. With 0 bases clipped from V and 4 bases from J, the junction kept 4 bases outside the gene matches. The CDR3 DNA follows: TGCGCCAGCAGCTTGGGGGACAGTACAGGAAACACCATATATTTT. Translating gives CASSLGDSTGNTIYF. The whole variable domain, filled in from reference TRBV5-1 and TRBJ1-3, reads KAGVTQTPRYLIKTRGQQVTLSCSPISGHRSVSWYQQTPGQGLQFLFEYFSETQRNKGNFPGRFSGRQFSNSRSEMNVSTLELGDSALYLCASSLGDSTGNTIYFGEGSWLTVV.

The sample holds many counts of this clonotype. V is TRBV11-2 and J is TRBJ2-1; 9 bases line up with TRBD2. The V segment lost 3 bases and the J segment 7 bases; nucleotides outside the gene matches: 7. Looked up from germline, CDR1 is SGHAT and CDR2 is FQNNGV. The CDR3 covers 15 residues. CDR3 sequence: CASSFISGGRNEQFF. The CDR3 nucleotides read TGTGCCAGCAGCTTCATCAGCGGGGGGAGAAATGAGCAGTTCTTC.

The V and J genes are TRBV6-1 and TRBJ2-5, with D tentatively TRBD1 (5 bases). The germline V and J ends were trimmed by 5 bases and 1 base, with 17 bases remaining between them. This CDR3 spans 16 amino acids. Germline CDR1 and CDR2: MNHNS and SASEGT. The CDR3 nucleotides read TGTGCCAGCAGTACCCTGTCAGGGCGAGCCCAAGAGACCCAGTACTTC. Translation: CASSTLSGRAQETQYF.

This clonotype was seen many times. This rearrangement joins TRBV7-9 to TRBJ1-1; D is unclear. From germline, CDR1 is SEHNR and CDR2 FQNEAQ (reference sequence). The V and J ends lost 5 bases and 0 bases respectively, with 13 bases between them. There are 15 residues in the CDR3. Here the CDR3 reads CASSPGGRMNTEAFF. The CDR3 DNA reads TGTGCCAGCAGCCCCGGCGGCAGAATGAACACTGAAGCTTTCTTT.

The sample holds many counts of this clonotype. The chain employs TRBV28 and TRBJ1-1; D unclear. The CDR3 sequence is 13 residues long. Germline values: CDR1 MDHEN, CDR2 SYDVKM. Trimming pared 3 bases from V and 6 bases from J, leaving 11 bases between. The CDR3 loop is CASSLMGGAEAFF. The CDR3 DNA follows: TGTGCCAGCAGTTTGATGGGTGGAGCTGAAGCTTTCTTT. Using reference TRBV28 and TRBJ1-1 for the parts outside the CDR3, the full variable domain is DVKVTQSSRYLVKRTGEKVFLECVQDMDHENMFWYRQDPGLGLRLIYFSYDVKMKEKGDIPEGYSVSREKKERFSLILESASTNQTSMYLCASSLMGGAEAFFGQGTRLTVV.

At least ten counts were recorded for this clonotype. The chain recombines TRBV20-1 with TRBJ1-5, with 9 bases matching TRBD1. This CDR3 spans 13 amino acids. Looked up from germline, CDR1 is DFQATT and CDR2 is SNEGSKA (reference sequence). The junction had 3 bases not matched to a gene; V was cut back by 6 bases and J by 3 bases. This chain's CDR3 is CSAGQGFNQPQHF. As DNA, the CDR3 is TGCAGTGCGGGACAGGGTTTCAATCAGCCCCAGCATTTT.

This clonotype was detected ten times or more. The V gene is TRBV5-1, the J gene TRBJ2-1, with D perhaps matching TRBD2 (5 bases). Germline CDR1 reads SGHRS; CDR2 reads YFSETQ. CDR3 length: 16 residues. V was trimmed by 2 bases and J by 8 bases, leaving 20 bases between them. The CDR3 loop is CASSFSGKGRSDEQFF. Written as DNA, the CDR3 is TGCGCCAGCAGCTTTTCCGGGAAAGGAAGATCCGATGAGCAGTTCTTC.

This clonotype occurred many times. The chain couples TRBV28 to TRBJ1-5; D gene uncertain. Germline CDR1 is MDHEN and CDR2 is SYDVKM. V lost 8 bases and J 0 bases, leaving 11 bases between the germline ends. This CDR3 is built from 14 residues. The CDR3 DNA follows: TGTGCCAGCTCAAAAGAAATTAGCAATCAGCCCCAGCATTTT. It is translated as CASSKEISNQPQHF.

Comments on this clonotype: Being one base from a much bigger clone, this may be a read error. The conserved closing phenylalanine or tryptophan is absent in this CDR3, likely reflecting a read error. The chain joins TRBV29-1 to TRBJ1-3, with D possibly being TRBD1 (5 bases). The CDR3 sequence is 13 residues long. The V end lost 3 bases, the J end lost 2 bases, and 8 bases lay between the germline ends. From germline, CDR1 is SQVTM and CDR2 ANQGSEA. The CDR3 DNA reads TGCAGCGTTGAGTACAGGACTGGAAACACCATATATATT. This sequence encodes CSVEYRTGNTIYI.

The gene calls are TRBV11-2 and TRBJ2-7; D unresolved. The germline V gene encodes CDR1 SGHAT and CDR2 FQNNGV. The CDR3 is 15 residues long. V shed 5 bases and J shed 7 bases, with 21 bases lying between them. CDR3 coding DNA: TGTGCCAGCAGCCCGTCTCGCGGAGCGCTGCTAGAGCAGTACTTC. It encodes CASSPSRGALLEQYF.

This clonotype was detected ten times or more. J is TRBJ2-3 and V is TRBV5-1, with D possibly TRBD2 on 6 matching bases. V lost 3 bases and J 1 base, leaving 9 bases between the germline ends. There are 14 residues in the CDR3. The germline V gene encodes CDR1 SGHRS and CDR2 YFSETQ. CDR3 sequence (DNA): TGCGCCAGCAGCTCGGGGGTCGGCACAGATACGCAGTATTTT. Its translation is CASSSGVGTDTQYF.

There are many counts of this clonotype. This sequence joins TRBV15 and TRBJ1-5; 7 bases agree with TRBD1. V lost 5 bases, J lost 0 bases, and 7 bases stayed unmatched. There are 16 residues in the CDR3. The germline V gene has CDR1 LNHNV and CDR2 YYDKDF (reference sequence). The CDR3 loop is CATSFRGGYSNQPQHF. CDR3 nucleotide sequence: TGTGCCACCAGCTTCAGGGGGGGATATAGCAATCAGCCCCAGCATTTT. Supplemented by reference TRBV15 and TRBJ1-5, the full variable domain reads DAMVIQNPRYQVTQFGKPVTLSCSQTLNHNVMYWYQQKSSQAPKLLFHYYDKDFNNEADTPDNFQSRRPNTSFCFLDIRSPGLGDTAMYLCATSFRGGYSNQPQHFGDGTRLSIL.

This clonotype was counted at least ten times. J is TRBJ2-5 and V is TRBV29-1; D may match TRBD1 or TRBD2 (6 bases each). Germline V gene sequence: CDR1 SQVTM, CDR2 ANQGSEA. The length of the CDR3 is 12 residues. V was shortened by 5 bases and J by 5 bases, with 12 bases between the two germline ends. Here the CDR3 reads CSVQGTQETQYF. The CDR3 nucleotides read TGCAGCGTTCAGGGGACTCAGGAGACCCAGTACTTC.

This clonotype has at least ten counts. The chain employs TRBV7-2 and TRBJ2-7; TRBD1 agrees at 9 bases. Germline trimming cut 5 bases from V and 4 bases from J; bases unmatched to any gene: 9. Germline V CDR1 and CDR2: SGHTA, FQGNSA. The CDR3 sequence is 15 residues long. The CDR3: CASSPRSDRGYEQYF. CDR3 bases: TGTGCCAGCAGCCCCCGGTCCGACAGGGGGTACGAGCAGTACTTC.

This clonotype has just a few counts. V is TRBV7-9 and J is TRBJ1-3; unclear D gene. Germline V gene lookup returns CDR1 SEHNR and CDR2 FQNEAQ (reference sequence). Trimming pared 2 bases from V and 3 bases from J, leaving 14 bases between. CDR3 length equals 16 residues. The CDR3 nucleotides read TGTGCCAGCAGCTTAACCGCCACCTATAGTGGAAACACCATATATTTT. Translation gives CASSLTATYSGNTIYF.

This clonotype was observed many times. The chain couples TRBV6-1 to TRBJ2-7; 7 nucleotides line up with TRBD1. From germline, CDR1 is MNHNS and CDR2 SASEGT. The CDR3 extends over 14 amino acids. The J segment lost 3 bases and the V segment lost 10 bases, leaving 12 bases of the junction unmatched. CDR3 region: CATSRDSANYEQYF. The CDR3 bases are TGTGCCACCTCCAGGGACAGCGCCAACTACGAGCAGTACTTC.